One sample yielded the 7 T cell receptor beta chains listed below, sequenced in a study of T-cell reconstitution after alpha-beta-depleted transplantation in children. Unique molecular identifiers were incorporated during preparation of the TCRbeta library. TCRdb reprocessed the PCR reads with MiXCR, giving one entry per CDR3 protein. Seen here are some 600,000 distinct CDR3 sequences, roughly 17% observed once, and the top ten hold 1.1%. This specimen consisted of PBMCs from the stem cell graft donor, obtained from the stem cell graft. The receptors come from a human donor who donated a stem cell graft to a child with acute myeloid leukemia.

This clonotype was observed many times. The chain combines TRBV20-1 with TRBJ2-7; D unresolved. Germline V gene sequence: CDR1 DFQATT, CDR2 SNEGSKA (reference sequence). The CDR3 covers 14 residues. V gave up 0 bases and J gave up 0 bases, with 9 bases separating them. The CDR3 region has the DNA TGCAGTGCTAGAGATCAGGCCAACTCCTACGAGCAGTACTTC. Residues: CSARDQANSYEQYF.

This clonotype showed up many times. This chain links TRBV20-1 with TRBJ1-2, with 7 bases that match TRBD1. Trimming took 8 bases from V and 1 from J; bases not matched to a gene: 4. The CDR3 spans 12 residues. Germline V CDR1 and CDR2: DFQATT, SNEGSKA (reference sequence). As DNA, the CDR3 is TGCAGTCTCCGGGACAGTAACTATGGCTACACCTTC. It translates to CSLRDSNYGYTF.

Details on this clonotype: A much larger clone differs from this one at a single base, so this may be a read error. No conserved phenylalanine or tryptophan ends this CDR3, so it is likely a read error. The V call is TRBV6-4, the J call TRBJ2-1, with D unresolved. The CDR3 runs to 13 residues. The V gene's germline CDR1 is MRHNA and CDR2 SNTAGT. With 2 bases removed from V and 2 bases from J, the gap between germline ends came to 4 bases. The CDR3 DNA follows: TGTGCCAGCAGTGACATTGCCTACAATGAGCAGTTCGTC. Protein sequence: CASSDIAYNEQFV.

This clonotype appeared a few times. The gene calls are TRBV28 and TRBJ2-5, with 10 bases lining up with TRBD2. Germline values: CDR1 MDHEN, CDR2 SYDVKM. The V and J ends lost 6 bases and 5 bases, in that order; junction bases with no gene match: 15. The CDR3 is 17 residues long. The CDR3 DNA is TGTGCCAGCAGCCCTGGACTAGCGGCCCCTTTTTGGGAGACCCAGTACTTC. This translates into CASSPGLAAPFWETQYF.

This clonotype has more than one count but fewer than ten. V gene TRBV24-1 combines with J gene TRBJ2-2, with TRBD1 as a possible D gene (5 bases). This CDR3 has 15 residues. From germline, CDR1 is KGHDR and CDR2 SFDVKD. The V and J ends lost 1 base and 6 bases respectively, with 11 bases between them. The CDR3 is CATSDLSREAGELFF. In DNA form, the CDR3 reads TGTGCCACCAGTGATTTAAGCAGGGAAGCCGGGGAGCTGTTTTTT.

This clonotype occurred a few times. V usage is TRBV10-3 and J usage is TRBJ1-6; D uncertain. Germline CDR1 reads ENHRY; CDR2 reads SYGVKD. Trimming left V 3 bases short and J 7 bases short, with 10 bases between. The CDR3 totals 14 residues. The CDR3, as DNA: TGTGCCATCAGTGACCCGACGGACAATTCACCCCTCCACTTT. The encoded protein is CAISDPTDNSPLHF.

J is TRBJ2-2 and V is TRBV5-1, with 9 bases fitting TRBD1. This CDR3 is built from 15 residues. The junction had 7 bases not matched to a gene; V was cut back by 7 bases and J by 3 bases. Germline V gene lookup returns CDR1 SGHRS and CDR2 YFSETQ. CDR3 amino acids: CASCGQGSYTGELFF. Here the CDR3 DNA reads TGCGCCAGCTGTGGACAGGGGTCGTACACCGGGGAGCTGTTTTTT.